The 12 T cell receptor beta chains presented below share a single source sample, sequenced in a study of T cell responses to AZD1222 COVID-19 vaccine. Using immunoSEQ multiplex PCR, the repertoire was profiled, and TCRdb retains in-frame clones only, with some absent. The table has 150,000 or so clones, around 93% seen once. Sequenced material: peripheral blood, taken on day 0 of AZD1222 vaccination. The receptors originated from an adult in good health.

This rearrangement joins TRBV10-2 to TRBJ1-5; TRBD1 matches 9 bases. Germline V gene sequence: CDR1 WSHSY, CDR2 SAAADI. The ends lost 3 bases at V and 7 bases at J; junction bases unmatched: 19. The CDR3 has 19 amino acids. CDR3 in DNA: TGCGCCAGCAGTGACGCGATCCGGGACAGGGTCGAAATTGGGCAGCCCCAGCATTTT. Its translation: CASSDAIRDRVEIGQPQHF.

This clone was found once. The gene calls are TRBV10-2 and TRBJ1-5; the D gene is possibly TRBD1 (5 bases). Trimming pared 5 bases from V and 7 bases from J, leaving 9 bases between. From germline, CDR1 is WSHSY and CDR2 SAAADI. The CDR3 is 12 amino acids. The CDR3 is CASSFGGQPQHF. The CDR3 nucleotides read TGCGCCAGCAGTTTCGGGGGACAGCCCCAGCATTTT.

In its sample, this clone was seen once. The chain carries TRBV28 and TRBJ1-3, with no clear D. Germline V gene lookup returns CDR1 MDHEN and CDR2 SYDVKM. The germline V and J ends were trimmed by 8 bases and 0 bases, with 14 bases remaining between them. CDR3 size: 15 residues. CDR3: CASEDFSLSGNTIYF. The CDR3 DNA sequence: TGTGCCAGCGAAGACTTTAGCCTCTCTGGAAACACCATATATTTT. The entire variable domain, with the rest obtained from reference TRBV28 and TRBJ1-3, is as follows: DVKVTQSSRYLVKRTGEKVFLECVQDMDHENMFWYRQDPGLGLRLIYFSYDVKMKEKGDIPEGYSVSREKKERFSLILESASTNQTSMYLCASEDFSLSGNTIYFGEGSWLTVV.

This rearrangement joins TRBV5-5 to TRBJ2-1; 10 bases are shared with TRBD2. The CDR3 spans 16 residues. CDR1 and CDR2 from the germline V gene are SGHKS and YYEKEE (reference sequence). V trimming: 3 bases; J trimming: 2 bases; junction bases outside the gene matches: 5. The chain's CDR3 is CASSSRLAGTYNEQFF. DNA of the CDR3: TGTGCCAGCAGCTCAAGACTAGCGGGTACCTACAATGAGCAGTTCTTC.

This clone occurred once. The V and J genes are TRBV2 and TRBJ2-2, with unresolved D. Germline V lookup: CDR1 SNHLY, CDR2 FYNNEI. Trimming removed 7 bases at V and 7 bases at J, with 22 bases between. The CDR3 has 16 residues. The CDR3 bases are TGTGCCAGCATAAGAACGTCCGGCCTGGTGCACGGGGAGCTGTTTTTT. Translating it yields CASIRTSGLVHGELFF.

The chain uses TRBV9 and TRBJ2-3, with D uncertain. The CDR3 loop spans 11 amino acids. CDR1 is SGDLS and CDR2 is YYNGEE in the germline V gene. V shed 3 bases and J shed 2 bases, with 1 base lying between them. The CDR3 protein is CASSDTDTQYF. CDR3 DNA: TGTGCCAGCAGCGACACAGATACGCAGTATTTT.

This chain uses TRBV6-2 or TRBV6-3 with TRBJ1-4; D call uncertain. The V gene lost 2 bases and the J gene lost 5 bases, with 12 bases spanning the gap. Germline values: CDR1 MNHEY, CDR2 SVGEGT. The CDR3 has 15 amino acids. Here the CDR3 DNA reads TGTGCCAGCAGTTACACGGGAGGTGGAAATGAAAAACTGTTTTTT. This translates into CASSYTGGGNEKLFF.

The chain employs TRBV6-5 and TRBJ2-5; TRBD2 matches 7 bases. Germline loops: CDR1 MNHEY, CDR2 SVGAGI. The CDR3 covers 16 residues. Losses at the gene ends were 3 bases for V and 0 bases for J; bases not matched to a gene: 7. CDR3 loop: CASSYPQRGYQETQYF. DNA of the CDR3: TGTGCCAGCAGTTATCCCCAGCGGGGTTACCAAGAGACCCAGTACTTC.

J is TRBJ2-3 and V is TRBV5-4; weak D call: TRBD2 (6 bases). The germline CDR1 and CDR2 sequences are SGHNT and YYREEE (reference sequence). The CDR3 is made up of 17 amino acids. V was cut by 3 bases and J by 6 bases, with 23 bases left in between. The CDR3 sequence: CASSSGGSGGAGDTQYF. The CDR3 bases are TGTGCCAGCAGCTCTGGGGGGAGCGGCGGAGCTGGGGATACGCAGTATTTT.

The rearrangement links TRBV30 to TRBJ1-2; 9 bases align to TRBD1. From germline, CDR1 is GTSNPN and CDR2 SVGIG (reference sequence). The CDR3 contains 13 residues. With V trimmed by 3 bases and J by 7 bases, 6 bases remained unmatched. Here the CDR3 DNA reads TGTGCCTGGAGCGTAGACAGGGGGGTTGGCTACACCTTC. As protein: CAWSVDRGVGYTF.

The chain couples TRBV4-2 to TRBJ1-6; D is possibly TRBD1 (6 bases). The CDR3 totals 14 residues. V dropped 6 bases and J dropped 6 bases, with 12 bases sitting between them. Germline lookup yields CDR1 LGHNA and CDR2 YNFKEQ. The CDR3 is CASSPDRRNSPLHF. CDR3 bases: TGTGCCAGCAGTCCAGACAGGCGTAATTCACCCCTCCACTTT.

The gene calls are TRBV21-1 and TRBJ2-1; TRBD2 is taken as the D call from the table, unchecked against the DNA. TRBV21-1 is marked as a pseudogene. The CDR3 is made up of 17 amino acids. CDR3 in amino acids: CASSKALRGGETNEQFF. The CDR3, as DNA: TGTGCCAGCAGCAAAGCGCTGAGGGGGGGCGAGACCAATGAGCAGTTCTTC.